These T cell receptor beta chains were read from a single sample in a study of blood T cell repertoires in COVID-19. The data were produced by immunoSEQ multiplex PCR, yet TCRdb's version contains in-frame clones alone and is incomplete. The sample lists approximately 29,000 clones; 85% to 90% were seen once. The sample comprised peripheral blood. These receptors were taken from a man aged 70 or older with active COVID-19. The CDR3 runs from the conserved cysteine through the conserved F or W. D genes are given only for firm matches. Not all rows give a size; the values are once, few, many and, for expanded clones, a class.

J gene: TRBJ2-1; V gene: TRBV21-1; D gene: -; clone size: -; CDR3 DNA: TGTGCCAGCAGCAAAGCGCGGGGACTAGCGGAAGACAATGAGCAGTTCTTC; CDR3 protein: CASSKARGLAEDNEQFF
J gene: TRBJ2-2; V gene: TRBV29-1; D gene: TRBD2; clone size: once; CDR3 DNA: TGCAGCACATCGACCGGGACTAGCGGGACCGGGGAGCTGTTTTTT; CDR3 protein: CSTSTGTSGTGELFF
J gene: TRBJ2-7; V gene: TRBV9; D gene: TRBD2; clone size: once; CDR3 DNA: TGTGCCCTGCAGGTAGCGGGAGTCCCCTACGAGCAGTACTTC; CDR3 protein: CALQVAGVPYEQYF
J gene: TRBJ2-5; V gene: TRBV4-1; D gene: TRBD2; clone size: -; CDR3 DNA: TGCGCCAGCAGCCACCGTCGGGGTAGCGGGCCTCAAGAGACCCAGTACTTC; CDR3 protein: CASSHRRGSGPQETQYF
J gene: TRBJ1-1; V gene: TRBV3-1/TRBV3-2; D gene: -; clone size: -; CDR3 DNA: TGTGCCAGCAGTCAAGGGCGGGGGACTGAAGCTTTCTTT; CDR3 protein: CASSQGRGTEAFF
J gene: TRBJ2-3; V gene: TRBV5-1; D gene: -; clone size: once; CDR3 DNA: TGCGCCAGCAGCTTGGGTGGGAGTGGGACAGATACGCAGTATTTT; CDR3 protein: CASSLGGSGTDTQYF
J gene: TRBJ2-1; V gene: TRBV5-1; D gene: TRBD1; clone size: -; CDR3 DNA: TGCGCCAGCAGGCCCGGACAGGGGGCCTACAATGAGCAGTTCTTC; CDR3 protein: CASRPGQGAYNEQFF
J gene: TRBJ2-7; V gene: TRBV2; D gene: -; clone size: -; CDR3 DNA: TGTGCCAGCGCCCGGGGGGCCGAGCAGTACTTC; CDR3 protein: CASARGAEQYF
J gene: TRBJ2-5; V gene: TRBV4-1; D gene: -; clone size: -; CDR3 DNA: TGCGCCAGCAGCCAAGAGGGCAGCTTTGAGACCCAGTACTTC; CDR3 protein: CASSQEGSFETQYF
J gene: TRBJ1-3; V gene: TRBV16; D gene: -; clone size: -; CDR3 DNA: TGTGCCAGCAGCCAATCCGTGGCGGGCTCTGGAAACACCATATATTTT; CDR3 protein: CASSQSVAGSGNTIYF
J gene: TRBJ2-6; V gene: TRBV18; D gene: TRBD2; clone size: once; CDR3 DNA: TGTGCCAGCTCACCACAAATGAGCGGGAGCTACTCTGGGGCCAACGTCCTGACTTTC; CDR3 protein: CASSPQMSGSYSGANVLTF
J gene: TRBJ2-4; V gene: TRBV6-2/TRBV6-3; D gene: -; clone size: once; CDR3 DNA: TGTGCCAGCAGTTACTCCACACGCGGTGTGGTTTCAAAAAACATTCAGTACTTC; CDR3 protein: CASSYSTRGVVSKNIQYF
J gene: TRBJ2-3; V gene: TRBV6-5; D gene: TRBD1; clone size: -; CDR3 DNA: TGTGCCAGCACCCTACTAGGACAGGGCACAGATACGCAGTATTTT; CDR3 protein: CASTLLGQGTDTQYF
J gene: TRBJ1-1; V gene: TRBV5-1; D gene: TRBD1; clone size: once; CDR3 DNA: TGCGCCAGCAGCGGGGGACAGGGGGCGGTCTTCACTGAAGCTTTCTTT; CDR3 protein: CASSGGQGAVFTEAFF
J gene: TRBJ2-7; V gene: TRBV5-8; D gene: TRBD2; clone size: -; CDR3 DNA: TGTGCCACCTCGCCCGACAGGGGACTAGCGGGACGCTCCTACGAGCAGTACTTC; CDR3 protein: CATSPDRGLAGRSYEQYF
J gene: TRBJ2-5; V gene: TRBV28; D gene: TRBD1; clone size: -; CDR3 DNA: TGTGCCAGCAGTTTTAGCTGGGACAGCCACCAAGAGACCCAGTACTTC; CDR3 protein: CASSFSWDSHQETQYF
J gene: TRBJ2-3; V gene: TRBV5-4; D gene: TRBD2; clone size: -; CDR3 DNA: TGTGCCAGCAGCTTGGCCTTAGCGGGAGCGGGTACAGATACGCAGTATTTT; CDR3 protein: CASSLALAGAGTDTQYF
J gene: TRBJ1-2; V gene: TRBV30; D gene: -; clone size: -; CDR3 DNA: -; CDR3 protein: CAWSSGQGHYGYTF
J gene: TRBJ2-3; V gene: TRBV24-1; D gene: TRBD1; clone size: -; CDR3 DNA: TGTGCCACCAGTGATCCAGGGACAGGGGGTTATACGCAGTATTTT; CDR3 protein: CATSDPGTGGYTQYF
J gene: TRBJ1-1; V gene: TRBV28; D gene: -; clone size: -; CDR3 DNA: TGTGCCAGCAGCATGGGCGGGGGGCAAACTGAAGCTTTCTTT; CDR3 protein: CASSMGGGQTEAFF
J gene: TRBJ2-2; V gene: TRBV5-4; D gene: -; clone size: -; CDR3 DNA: TGTGCCAGCAGCTTGGAAGTGCCCCGTAGAGGGGAGCTGTTTTTT; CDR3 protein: CASSLEVPRRGELFF
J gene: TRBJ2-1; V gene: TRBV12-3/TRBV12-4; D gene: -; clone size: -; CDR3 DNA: TGTGCCAGCAGTCCTCGCTCTAGGGGTGAGCAGTTCTTC; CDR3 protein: CASSPRSRGEQFF
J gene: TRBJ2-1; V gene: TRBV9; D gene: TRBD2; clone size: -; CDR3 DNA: TGTGCCAGCAGCGTACAACTAGCGGGAGTAGGTAATGAGCAGTTCTTC; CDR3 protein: CASSVQLAGVGNEQFF
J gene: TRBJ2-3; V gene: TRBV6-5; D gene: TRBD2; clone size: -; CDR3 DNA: TGTGCCAGCAGTTACTCCCTAGCGGGAAGCACAGATACGCAGTATTTT; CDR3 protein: CASSYSLAGSTDTQYF
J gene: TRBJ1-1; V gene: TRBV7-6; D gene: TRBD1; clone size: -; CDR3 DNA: TGTGCCAGCAGCTTACCGGGACAGCTGAACACTGAAGCTTTCTTT; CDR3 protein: CASSLPGQLNTEAFF
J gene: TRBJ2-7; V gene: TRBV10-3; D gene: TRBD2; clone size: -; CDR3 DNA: TGTGCCACCTCCCAGCGGGAGTTCGGCGAGCAGTACTTC; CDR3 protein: CATSQREFGEQYF
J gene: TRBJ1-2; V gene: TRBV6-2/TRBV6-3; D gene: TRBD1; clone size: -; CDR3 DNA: TGTGCCAGCAGTTACCCCCGAGGACGGACAGGCTATGGCTACACCTTC; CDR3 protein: CASSYPRGRTGYGYTF
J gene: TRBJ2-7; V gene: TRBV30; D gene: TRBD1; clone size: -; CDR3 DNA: TGTGCCAGCTTATCCGGGGACAGGGGCTACGAGCAGTACTTC; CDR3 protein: CASLSGDRGYEQYF
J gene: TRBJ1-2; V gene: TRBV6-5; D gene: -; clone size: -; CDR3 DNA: TGTGCCAGCAGTAACAGGGTTCATGGCTACACCTTC; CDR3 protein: CASSNRVHGYTF
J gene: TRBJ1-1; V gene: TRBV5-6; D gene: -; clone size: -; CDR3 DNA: TGTGCCAGCAGCTTAGGGGCTTGGTACACTGAAGCTTTCTTT; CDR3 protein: CASSLGAWYTEAFF
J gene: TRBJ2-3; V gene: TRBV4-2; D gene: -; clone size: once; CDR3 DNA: TGTGCCAGCAGCCAGCGCTCCGCCTCCGATCCCACAGATACGCAGTATTTT; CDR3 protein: CASSQRSASDPTDTQYF
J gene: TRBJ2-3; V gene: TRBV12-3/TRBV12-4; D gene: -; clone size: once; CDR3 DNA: TGTGCCAGCACCTCGGGAATACAGCAGTATTTT; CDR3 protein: CASTSGIQQYF
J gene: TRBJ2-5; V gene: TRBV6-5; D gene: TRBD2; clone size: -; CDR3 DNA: TGTGCCAGCAGTTACTCGAACGGGGAGGGGGAGACCCAGTACTTC; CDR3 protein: CASSYSNGEGETQYF
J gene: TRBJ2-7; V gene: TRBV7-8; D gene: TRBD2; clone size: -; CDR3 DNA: TGTGCCAGCAGCTTATACGGACTAGCATACGAGCAGTACTTC; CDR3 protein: CASSLYGLAYEQYF
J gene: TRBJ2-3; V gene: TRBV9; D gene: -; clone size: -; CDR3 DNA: TGTGCCAGCAGCGTAGGGGCGCCCGTGGAAGATACGCAGTATTTT; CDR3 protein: CASSVGAPVEDTQYF
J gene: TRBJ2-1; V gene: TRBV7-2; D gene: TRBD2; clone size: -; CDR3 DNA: TGTGCCAGCAACCAAGCGGGGACTAGCTCCTACAATGAGCAGTTCTTC; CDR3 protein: CASNQAGTSSYNEQFF
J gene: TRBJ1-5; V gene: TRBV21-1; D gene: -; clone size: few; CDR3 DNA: TGTGCCAGCACTCCACGGGAGTATAGCAATCAGCCCCAGCATTTT; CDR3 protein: CASTPREYSNQPQHF
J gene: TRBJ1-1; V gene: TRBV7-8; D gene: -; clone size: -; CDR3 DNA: TGTGCCAGCAGCCCCCTAGAGGGTGCGGCTCCGAACACTGAAGCTTTCTTT; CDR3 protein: CASSPLEGAAPNTEAFF
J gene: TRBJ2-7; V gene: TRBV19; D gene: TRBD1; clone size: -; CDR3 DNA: TGTGCCAGTAGTTTTCCGGGACAGGGGTACTACGAGCAGTACTTC; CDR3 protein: CASSFPGQGYYEQYF
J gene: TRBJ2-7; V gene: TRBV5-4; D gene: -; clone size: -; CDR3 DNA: TGTGCCAGCAGACCTTCCCTTTACAGCTCCTACGAGCAGTACTTC; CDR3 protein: CASRPSLYSSYEQYF
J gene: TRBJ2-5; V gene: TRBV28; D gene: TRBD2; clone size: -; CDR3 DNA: TGTGCCAGCAGTCTAGGACTAGCGGGGACCCAAGAGACCCAGTACTTC; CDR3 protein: CASSLGLAGTQETQYF
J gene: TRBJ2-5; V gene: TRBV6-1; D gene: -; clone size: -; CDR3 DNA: TGTGCCAGCAGTGACCCGATCCGGGACAAGACAGAGACCCAGTACTTC; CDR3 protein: CASSDPIRDKTETQYF
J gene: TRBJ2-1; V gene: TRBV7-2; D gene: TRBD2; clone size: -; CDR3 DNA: TGTGCCAGCAGCGCCCCGGGACTAGCGGGCCCCGGGGCTTACAATGAGCAGTTCTTC; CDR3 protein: CASSAPGLAGPGAYNEQFF
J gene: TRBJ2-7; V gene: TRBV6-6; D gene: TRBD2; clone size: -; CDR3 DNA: TGTGCCAGCAGAACTAGCGGCAGCTCCTACGAGCAGTACTTC; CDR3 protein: CASRTSGSSYEQYF
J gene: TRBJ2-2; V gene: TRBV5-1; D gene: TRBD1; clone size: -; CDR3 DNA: TGCGCCAGCAGCCGATCCGGGACAGGGAACACCGGGGAGCTGTTTTTT; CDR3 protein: CASSRSGTGNTGELFF
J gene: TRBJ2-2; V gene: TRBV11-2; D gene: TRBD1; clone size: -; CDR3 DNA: TGTGCCAGCAGCTTACCGGACAGGGAGGCCGGGGAGCTGTTTTTT; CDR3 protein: CASSLPDREAGELFF
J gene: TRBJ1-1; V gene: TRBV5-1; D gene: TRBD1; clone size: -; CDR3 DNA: TGCGCCAGCAGTCTACAGGGGCTATTGAACACTGAAGCTTTCTTT; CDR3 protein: CASSLQGLLNTEAFF
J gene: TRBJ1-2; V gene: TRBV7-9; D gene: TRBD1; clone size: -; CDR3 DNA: TGTGCCAGCAGTTCACAGGGGGCGGAGGGCTACACCTTC; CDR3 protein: CASSSQGAEGYTF
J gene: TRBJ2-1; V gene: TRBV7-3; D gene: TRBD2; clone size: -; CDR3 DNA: TGTGCCAGCAGCCCCGGGACTAGCGTGGATGAGCAGTTCTTC; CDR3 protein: CASSPGTSVDEQFF
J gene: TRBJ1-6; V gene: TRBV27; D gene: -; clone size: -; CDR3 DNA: TGTGCCAGCAGGCCTATAGGGGAAGGATCACCCCTCCACTTT; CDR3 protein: CASRPIGEGSPLHF
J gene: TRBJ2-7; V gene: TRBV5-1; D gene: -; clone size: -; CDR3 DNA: TGCGCCAGCAGCATCACAGGGGAGGCTTACGAGCAGTACTTC; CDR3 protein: CASSITGEAYEQYF
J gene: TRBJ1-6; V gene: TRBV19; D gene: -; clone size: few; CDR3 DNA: TGTGCCAGCCATTCGGCCGGGGGTTATAATTCACCCCTCCACTTT; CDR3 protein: CASHSAGGYNSPLHF
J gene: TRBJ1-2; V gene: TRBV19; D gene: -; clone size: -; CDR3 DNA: TGTGCCAGTATCCCGTTCTCTGGGGAGGGAGTCGTCTATGGCTACACCTTC; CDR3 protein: CASIPFSGEGVVYGYTF